The 24 T cell receptor beta chains below were found in one sample sequenced in a study of control samples from healthy donors and cancer patients. The protocol was immunoSEQ multiplex PCR, while the TCRdb copy is restricted to in-frame clones and leaves out a portion. The table has 50,000 to 55,000 clones, approximately 89% seen once; the top ten hold 1.6%. The sequencing input was PBMCs. Receptors were obtained from a man aged 35 to 55 with colorectal cancer.

In its sample, this clone was seen once. The chain links TRBV20-1 to TRBJ1-1, with D perhaps matching TRBD1 (5 bases). Trimming removed 3 bases from V and 2 bases from J, with 13 bases in between. Per the germline V gene, CDR1 is DFQATT and CDR2 is SNEGSKA (reference sequence). The CDR3 spans 14 residues. The CDR3 DNA follows: TGCAGTGCTAGTCGACTTGGGGGTAACACTGAAGCTTTCTTT. It is translated as CSASRLGGNTEAFF.

The chain joins TRBV9 to TRBJ2-2, with D uncertain. The CDR3 has 13 amino acids. CDR1 is SGDLS and CDR2 is YYNGEE in the germline V gene. V lost 4 bases to trimming and J lost 4 bases, with 8 bases between them. CDR3 in DNA: TGTGCCAGCAGCCCCCTGCTCACCGGGGAGCTGTTTTTT. Amino acid sequence: CASSPLLTGELFF.

This rearrangement joins TRBV7-2 to TRBJ1-4; TRBD1 matches at 8 bases. The length of the CDR3 is 15 residues. Per germline, CDR1 SGHTA and CDR2 FQGNSA. With V trimmed by 2 bases and J by 6 bases, 5 bases remained unmatched. This chain's CDR3 is CASSLWTGRYEKLFF. The CDR3 DNA reads as TGTGCCAGCAGCTTATGGACAGGGCGTTATGAAAAACTGTTTTTT.

This clone was seen just once. The J gene is TRBJ2-6, the V gene TRBV4-1, with D hard to call. With 4 bases removed from V and 4 bases from J, the gap between germline ends came to 8 bases. Germline CDR1 reads MGHRA; CDR2 reads YSYEKL. The CDR3 totals 14 residues. The CDR3 loop is CASSPLGGANVLTF. Here the CDR3 DNA reads TGCGCCAGCAGCCCTCTCGGGGGGGCCAACGTCCTGACTTTC.

V usage is TRBV5-1 and J usage is TRBJ2-7; D is possibly TRBD1 (5 bases). Deletions cut 4 bases from V and 1 base from J, with 12 bases between. CDR1 and CDR2 (germline): SGHRS, YFSETQ. The CDR3 has 14 amino acids. The CDR3 DNA reads as TGCGCCAGCAGCCGGTCAGGGTCATCCTACGAGCAGTACTTC. Its protein product is CASSRSGSSYEQYF.

The chain recombines TRBV6-2 or TRBV6-3 with TRBJ1-1; D may be TRBD1 (5 bases). V lost 4 bases to trimming and J lost 3 bases, with 12 bases between them. Germline CDR1 MNHEY, CDR2 SVGEGT. The CDR3 runs 14 residues. The CDR3 DNA is TGTGCCAGCAGTTTGGCGGGAGGGGACACTGAAGCTTTCTTT. Translation: CASSLAGGDTEAFF.

This chain joins TRBV10-3 and TRBJ2-3, with D tentatively TRBD1 (7 bases). The ends were cut back, 6 bases at V and 3 bases at J, with 16 bases in the middle. The CDR3 loop spans 15 amino acids. CDR1 is ENHRY and CDR2 is SYGVKD in the germline V gene. The CDR3 loop reads CAIRETGEETDTQYF. In DNA, the CDR3 is TGTGCCATCAGAGAAACAGGGGAGGAGACAGATACGCAGTATTTT.

The rearrangement joins TRBV18 to TRBJ2-7, with 7 bases lining up with TRBD1. The J segment lost 6 bases and the V segment lost 4 bases, leaving 12 bases of the junction unmatched. The CDR3 length is 15 residues. Germline values: CDR1 KGHSH, CDR2 LQKENI. Written as DNA, the CDR3 is TGTGCCAGCTCACATAGACAGGGCCAGGGAGCCGAGCAGTACTTC. Translation gives CASSHRQGQGAEQYF.

This chain links TRBV28 with TRBJ2-7; 7 bases align to TRBD1. Per germline, CDR1 MDHEN and CDR2 SYDVKM. V shed 4 bases, J shed 5 bases, and the junction held 2 bases outside the gene matches. The CDR3 runs 12 residues. This chain's CDR3 is CASSSGQDEQYF. CDR3 coding DNA: TGTGCCAGCAGTTCTGGACAGGACGAGCAGTACTTC.

CDR3 sequence (DNA): TGTGCCAGCAGCTTCGGACAGGCGCCTCGCTCTGGAAACACCATATATTTT. It translates to CASSFGQAPRSGNTIYF. The chain joins TRBV5-5 to TRBJ1-3; TRBD1 aligns across 7 bases. In germline, CDR1 is SGHKS, CDR2 YYEKEE (reference sequence). J gave up 0 bases and V 2 bases, and 8 bases lay outside the gene matches. CDR3 size: 17 residues. The full variable domain, with the rest looked up from reference TRBV5-5 and TRBJ1-3, is DAGVTQSPTHLIKTRGQQVTLRCSPISGHKSVSWYQQVLGQGPQFIFQYYEKEERGRGNFPDRFSARQFPNYSSELNVNALLLGDSALYLCASSFGQAPRSGNTIYFGEGSWLTVV.

This chain uses TRBV10-3 with TRBJ2-2, with D perhaps matching TRBD2 (5 bases). V gave up 6 bases and J gave up 0 bases, with 11 bases separating them. Germline CDR1 ENHRY, CDR2 SYGVKD. This CDR3 has 15 amino acids. As DNA, the CDR3 is TGTGCCATCAGGGAATCCGGGACGAACACCGGGGAGCTGTTTTTT. Residues: CAIRESGTNTGELFF.

This clone has a single count. J is TRBJ2-3 and V is TRBV5-1; D unclear. CDR3 length: 14 residues. Trimming removed 7 bases at V and 1 base at J, with 13 bases between. Germline CDR1 SGHRS, CDR2 YFSETQ. The CDR3 DNA follows: TGCGCCAGCGGGGTGACGAGAGGCACAGATACGCAGTATTTT. The encoded protein is CASGVTRGTDTQYF.

This rearrangement joins TRBV19 to TRBJ1-3, with D perhaps matching TRBD1 (5 bases). CDR1 LNHDA and CDR2 SQIVND come from the germline V gene (reference sequence). V dropped 5 bases and J dropped 0 bases, with 14 bases sitting between them. The CDR3 has 16 residues. The CDR3 protein is CASSLVRDGSGNTIYF. Written as DNA, the CDR3 is TGTGCCAGTAGTCTAGTCCGGGACGGCTCTGGAAACACCATATATTTT.

This chain joins TRBV7-8 and TRBJ2-1; TRBD2 might be the D (5 bases). The germline V and J ends were trimmed by 1 base and 6 bases, with 13 bases remaining between them. Germline CDR1 is SGHVS and CDR2 is FQNEAQ. This CDR3 has 15 amino acids. The CDR3 here is CASSLGSARGNEQFF. CDR3 nucleotides: TGTGCCAGCAGCTTAGGGTCCGCCCGGGGCAATGAGCAGTTCTTC.

This clone occurred once. V gene TRBV19 combines with J gene TRBJ1-1, with a weak D call TRBD1 (5 bases). Trimming cost V 5 bases and J 5 bases, with 21 bases left between them. Germline V CDR1 and CDR2: LNHDA, SQIVND (reference sequence). The CDR3 has 16 residues. The chain's CDR3 is CASSPTQGSGWTEAFF. As DNA, the CDR3 is TGTGCCAGTAGTCCGACTCAGGGATCAGGTTGGACTGAAGCTTTCTTT. Combining the CDR3 with reference TRBV19 and TRBJ1-1 gives the whole variable domain DGGITQSPKYLFRKEGQNVTLSCEQNLNHDAMYWYRQDPGQGLRLIYYSQIVNDFQKGDIAEGYSVSREKKESFPLTVTSAQKNPTAFYLCASSPTQGSGWTEAFFGQGTRLTVV.

The CDR3 DNA follows: TGTGCCAGCAGTGAGGGGTCCAATTCACCCCTCCACTTT. Its translation is CASSEGSNSPLHF. This chain joins TRBV6-1 and TRBJ1-6; D is undetermined. Germline V CDR1 and CDR2: MNHNS, SASEGT. The germline V and J ends were trimmed by 3 bases and 7 bases, with 7 bases remaining between them. This CDR3 region has 13 residues.

The CDR3 reads CASRPAGGYEQYF. CDR3 nucleotide sequence: TGTGCCAGCAGACCGGCGGGGGGCTACGAGCAGTACTTC. The chain has TRBV7-9 and TRBJ2-7; 8 nucleotides align to TRBD2. In germline, CDR1 is SEHNR, CDR2 FQNEAQ (reference sequence). The CDR3 runs to 13 residues. Unmatched junction bases numbered 4, after V lost 6 bases and J lost 3 bases.

The CDR3 nucleotides read TGTGCCAGCAGCTTAGATAACTATGGCTACACCTTC. Protein: CASSLDNYGYTF. The rearrangement joins TRBV7-9 to TRBJ1-2; D not resolved. Germline V gene lookup returns CDR1 SEHNR and CDR2 FQNEAQ (reference sequence). The CDR3 sequence is 12 residues long. The V end was cut by 1 base, the J end by 1 base, with 1 base between.

This chain connects TRBV5-8 to TRBJ2-5, with unresolved D. The V end lost 4 bases, the J end lost 3 bases, and 13 bases lay between the germline ends. This CDR3 contains 14 residues. Germline V gives CDR1 SGHTS, CDR2 YDEGEE. The CDR3 DNA reads TGTGCCAGCAGCCCCCGACGTGTGGAAGAGACCCAGTACTTC. It is translated as CASSPRRVEETQYF.

This chain uses TRBV11-3 with TRBJ1-1; D gene unclear. CDR1 and CDR2 from the germline V gene are SGHNT and YENEEA. This CDR3 is built from 13 residues. V was cut by 3 bases and J by 3 bases, with 8 bases left in between. The CDR3 coding sequence is TGTGCCAGCAGCTTCTCAGCGGACACTGAAGCTTTCTTT. Translated: CASSFSADTEAFF.

J is TRBJ2-1 and V is TRBV9; possible D gene TRBD1, 6 bases. The CDR3 has 16 amino acids. Germline lookup yields CDR1 SGDLS and CDR2 YYNGEE. Trimming stripped 0 bases from V and 6 bases from J, with 16 bases between. In nucleotides, the CDR3 is TGTGCCAGCAGCGTAGCTCAGGGGACCCGGGCCAATGAGCAGTTCTTC. Its protein product is CASSVAQGTRANEQFF.

CDR3 amino acids: CASSLGLAGVPSSYEQYF. The CDR3 DNA sequence: TGCGCCAGCAGCCTCGGACTAGCGGGAGTCCCTAGCTCCTACGAGCAGTACTTC. The chain recombines TRBV5-1 with TRBJ2-7, with 13 positions matching TRBD2. The CDR3 covers 18 residues. Germline CDR1 and CDR2: SGHRS and YFSETQ. The V and J ends lost 4 bases and 0 bases, in that order; junction bases with no gene match: 10.

In the case of this clone: Other DNA sequences from this sample encode an identical CDR3 as well. V is TRBV6-4 and J is TRBJ2-5, with 9 bases aligning to TRBD2. This CDR3 contains 15 residues. Per the germline V gene, CDR1 is MRHNA and CDR2 is SNTAGT. J was trimmed by 4 bases and V by 5 bases; bases with no gene match: 8. This CDR3 reads CASSPIAGEIETQYF. The CDR3 DNA reads TGTGCCAGCAGTCCGATAGCGGGAGAGATAGAGACCCAGTACTTC.

The chain links TRBV6-5 to TRBJ1-5; 8 bases are shared with TRBD1. With 11 bases clipped from V and 2 bases from J, the junction kept 8 bases outside the gene matches. The CDR3 is 14 amino acids. The germline V gene encodes CDR1 MNHEY and CDR2 SVGAGI. The CDR3 region is CAVTLTGGNQPQHF. The CDR3 nucleotides are TGTGCCGTCACGTTGACAGGGGGCAATCAGCCCCAGCATTTT.